This T cell receptor beta chain was identified during a study of T-cell memory formation after mild COVID-19. Overall study context: The two donors had largely donor-specific TCR clusters.

The sample holds many counts of this clonotype. As yet, its antigen is unknown. Broader study findings: The study found contracting CD4+ clones mainly in CM and EM and contracting CD8+ clones in EMRA.

TCRdb recomputed calls from the 5' RACE reads with MiXCR, one row per CDR3 protein. The sample lists under 300,000 distinct CDR3 sequences, approximately 10% occurring once. The sample was PBMCs or a T cell subset sorted from them (not recorded which). The sequence derives from a man younger than 30 who had mild COVID-19 (a few samples of this study predate the infection). Cell type and time point are not known.

The CDR3 DNA sequence: TGTGCCAGCAGCTTGGCCGGGGGGGAGCGCGAGCAGTACTTC. This codes for CASSLAGGEREQYF. J is TRBJ2-7 and V is TRBV7-9, with TRBD2 identical over 8 bases. This CDR3 region has 14 residues. The trim removed 3 bases at V and 6 bases at J, leaving 7 bases unmatched. Germline values: CDR1 SEHNR, CDR2 FQNEAQ (reference sequence).